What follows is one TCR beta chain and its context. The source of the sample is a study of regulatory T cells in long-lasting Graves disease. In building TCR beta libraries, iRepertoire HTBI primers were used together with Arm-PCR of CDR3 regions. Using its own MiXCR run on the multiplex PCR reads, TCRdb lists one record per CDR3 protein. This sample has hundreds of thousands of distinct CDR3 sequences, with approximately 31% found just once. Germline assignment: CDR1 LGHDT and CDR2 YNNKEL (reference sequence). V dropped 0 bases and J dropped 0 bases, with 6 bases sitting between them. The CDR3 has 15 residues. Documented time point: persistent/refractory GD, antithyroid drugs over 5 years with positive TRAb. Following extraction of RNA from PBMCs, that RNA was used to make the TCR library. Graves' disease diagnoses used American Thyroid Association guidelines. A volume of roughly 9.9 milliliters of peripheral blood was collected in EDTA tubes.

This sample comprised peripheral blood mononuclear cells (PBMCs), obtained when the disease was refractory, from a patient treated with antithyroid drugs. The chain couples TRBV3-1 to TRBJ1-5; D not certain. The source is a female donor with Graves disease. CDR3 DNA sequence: TGTGCCAGCAGCCAAGATTTCCTTAGCAATCAGCCCCAGCATTTT. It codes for CASSQDFLSNQPQHF.